Described below is a single TCR beta chain sequence and its context. There is no known antigen for this receptor. Given a much more abundant clone one base away, this may be a read error. The germline V gene supplies CDR1 ENHRY and CDR2 SYGVKD. The junction carries 6 bases between V and J, which are trimmed by 6 bases and 0 bases respectively. Spanning cysteine to phenylalanine, the CDR3 consists of 13 amino acids. Of the read, only the CDR3 DNA is kept; its 39 bases are in frame from base 1. TCRdb shows the sequencer as Illumina HiSeq 2500. Quantitative 5'-RACE with molecular barcodes was used to prepare TCR beta libraries. The published analysis was carried out like this. To identify disease-linked TCR variants, a new computational method was used, one built on a probabilistic model of VDJ rearrangement. Using fastp at Q25 and MiXCR, TCRdb reprocessed the public reads and kept productive beta chains. For every CDR3 protein sequence, its rows merge into one entry that carries the most common genes and DNA. The V and J calls reflect TCRdb's pipeline rather than the authors' work. Across this sample there are approximately 440,000 distinct CDR3 sequences, with about a sixth seen only once. The top ten clonotypes cover under 1.2% of the sample.

The source of the sample is a study of CD8 T cells in ankylosing spondylitis (dated by TCRdb to the late 2010s). Concerning the study at large: T cell receptor beta repertoires were profiled in healthy donors and ankylosing spondylitis patients so that disease-linked TCR variants could be found. The whole study cohort included 85 to 120 healthy donors and 20 to 25 ankylosing spondylitis patients. Peripheral blood was sampled, and synovial fluid was additionally collected from ankylosing spondylitis patients.

The research as a whole found: The disease-linked clones were reported as significantly enriched in matched synovial fluid samples from ankylosing spondylitis patients. Some of the motif variants had been reported before in the synovial fluid and blood of reactive arthritis patients, a finding that suggests common disease-initiation mechanisms. Blood from ankylosing spondylitis patients appeared to be characterized by a TCR beta motif composed of about eight highly homologous amino acid variants. A CD8+ phenotype was shown by the disease-linked clones, which were found at relatively low frequencies in peripheral blood.

The TCR originated in a male donor with ankylosing spondylitis. The sequence joins TRBV10-3 to TRBJ2-1; no D gene can be assigned with confidence. What was sequenced was blood, either unsorted or a sorted T cell fraction (not recorded which). The CDR3 reads CAIRESSYNEQFF. The DNA sequence is given as TGTGCCATCAGGGAGAGCTCCTACAATGAGCAGTTCTTC.